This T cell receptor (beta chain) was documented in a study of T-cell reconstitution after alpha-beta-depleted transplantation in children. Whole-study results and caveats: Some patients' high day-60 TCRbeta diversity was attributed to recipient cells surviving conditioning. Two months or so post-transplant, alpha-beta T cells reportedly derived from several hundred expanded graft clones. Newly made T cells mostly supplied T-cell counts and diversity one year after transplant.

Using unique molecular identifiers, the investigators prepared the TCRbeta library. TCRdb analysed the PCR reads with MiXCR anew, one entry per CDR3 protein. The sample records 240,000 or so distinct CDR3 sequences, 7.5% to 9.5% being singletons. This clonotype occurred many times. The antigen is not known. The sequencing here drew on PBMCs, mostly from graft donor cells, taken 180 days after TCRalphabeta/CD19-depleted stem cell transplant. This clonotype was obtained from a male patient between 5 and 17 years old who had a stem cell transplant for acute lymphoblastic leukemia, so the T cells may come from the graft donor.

CDR3 DNA sequence: TGTGCCAGCAGCTCCCCTGGACGGGAAAAACTGTTTTTT. Its protein is CASSSPGREKLFF. V is TRBV11-2 and J is TRBJ1-4; D unclear. From germline, CDR1 is SGHAT and CDR2 FQNNGV. CDR3 size: 13 residues. Trimming shortened V by 4 bases and J by 8 bases, and 11 bases separated the two germline ends.